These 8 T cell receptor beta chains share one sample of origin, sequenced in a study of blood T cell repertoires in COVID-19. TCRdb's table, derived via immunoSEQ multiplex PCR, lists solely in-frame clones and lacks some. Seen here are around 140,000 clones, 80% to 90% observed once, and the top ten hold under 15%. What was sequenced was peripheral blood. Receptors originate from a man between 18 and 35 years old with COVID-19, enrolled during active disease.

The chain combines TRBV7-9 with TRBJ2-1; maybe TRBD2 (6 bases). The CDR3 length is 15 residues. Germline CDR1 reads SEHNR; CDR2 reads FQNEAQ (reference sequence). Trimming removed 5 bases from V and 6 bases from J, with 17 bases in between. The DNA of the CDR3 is TGTGCCAGCAGCCACCGGGGCCTGGGGGGCAATGAGCAGTTCTTC. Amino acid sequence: CASSHRGLGGNEQFF.

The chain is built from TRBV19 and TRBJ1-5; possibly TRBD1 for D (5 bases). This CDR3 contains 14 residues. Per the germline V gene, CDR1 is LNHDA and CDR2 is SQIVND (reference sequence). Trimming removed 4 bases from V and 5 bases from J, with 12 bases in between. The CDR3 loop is CASSSRQTYQPQHF. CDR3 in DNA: TGTGCCAGTAGTAGCCGACAGACTTATCAGCCCCAGCATTTT. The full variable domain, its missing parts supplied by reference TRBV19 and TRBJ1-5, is DGGITQSPKYLFRKEGQNVTLSCEQNLNHDAMYWYRQDPGQGLRLIYYSQIVNDFQKGDIAEGYSVSREKKESFPLTVTSAQKNPTAFYLCASSSRQTYQPQHFGDGTRLSIL.

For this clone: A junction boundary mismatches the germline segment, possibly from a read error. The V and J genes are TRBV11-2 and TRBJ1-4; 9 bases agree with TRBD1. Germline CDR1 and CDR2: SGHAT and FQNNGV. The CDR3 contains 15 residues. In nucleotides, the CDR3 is TGTGCCAGCAGCCAGGACAGGGGAAATGGTGAAAAACTGCTTTTT. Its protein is CASSQDRGNGEKLLF.

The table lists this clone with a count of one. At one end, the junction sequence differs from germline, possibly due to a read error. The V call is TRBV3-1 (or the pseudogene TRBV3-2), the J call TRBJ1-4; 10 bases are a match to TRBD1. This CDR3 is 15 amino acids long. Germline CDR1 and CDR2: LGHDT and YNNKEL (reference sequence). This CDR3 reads CASSQVGDRGEKLLF. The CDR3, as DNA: TGTGCCAGCAGCCAAGTGGGGGACAGGGGTGAAAAACTGCTTTTT.

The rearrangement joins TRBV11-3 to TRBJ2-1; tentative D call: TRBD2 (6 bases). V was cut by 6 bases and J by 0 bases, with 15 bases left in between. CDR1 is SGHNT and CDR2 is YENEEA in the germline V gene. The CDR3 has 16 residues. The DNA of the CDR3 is TGTGCCAGCAGTCCGCTAGCGTTGGACTCCTACAATGAGCAGTTCTTC. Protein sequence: CASSPLALDSYNEQFF.

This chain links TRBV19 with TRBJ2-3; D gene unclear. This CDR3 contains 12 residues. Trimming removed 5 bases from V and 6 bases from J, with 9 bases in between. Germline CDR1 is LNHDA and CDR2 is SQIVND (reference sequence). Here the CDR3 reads CASSLSADTQYF. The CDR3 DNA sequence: TGTGCCAGTAGTCTCTCAGCGGATACGCAGTATTTT. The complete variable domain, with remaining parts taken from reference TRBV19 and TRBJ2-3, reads DGGITQSPKYLFRKEGQNVTLSCEQNLNHDAMYWYRQDPGQGLRLIYYSQIVNDFQKGDIAEGYSVSREKKESFPLTVTSAQKNPTAFYLCASSLSADTQYFGPGTRLTVL.

The CDR3 DNA sequence: TGTGCCAGCAGTTGGGCAGGGGGGAATGAGCAGTTCTTC. This gives the protein CASSWAGGNEQFF. The rearrangement uses TRBV12-3 or TRBV12-4 and TRBJ2-1; a weak D match, TRBD1 (7 bases). The CDR3 totals 13 residues. V lost 4 bases, J lost 7 bases, and 11 bases lay in between.

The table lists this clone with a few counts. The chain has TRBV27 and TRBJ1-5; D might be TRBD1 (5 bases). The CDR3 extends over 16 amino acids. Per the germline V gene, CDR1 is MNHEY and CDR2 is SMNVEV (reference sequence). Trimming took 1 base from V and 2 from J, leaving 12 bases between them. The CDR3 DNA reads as TGTGCCAGCAGTTTATACGGGGGTTTGGGCAATCAGCCCCAGCATTTT. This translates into CASSLYGGLGNQPQHF.